The 20 T cell receptor beta chains given below trace back to one sample, sequenced in a study of shared clonotypes between healthy human individuals. Method: immunoSEQ multiplex PCR; TCRdb's copy keeps in-frame clones and lacks some. The sample consists of millions of clones, 90% to 95% of them appearing once. The sequenced sample consisted of naive CD4+ T cells sorted from blood. Described subset: CD45RA+ positively selected. These receptors were collected from a man aged 18 to 29 in good health.

The V gene is TRBV6-5, the J gene TRBJ2-1; 7 nucleotides line up with TRBD1. V shed 4 bases, J shed 3 bases, and the junction held 6 bases outside the gene matches. The V gene's germline CDR1 is MNHEY and CDR2 SVGAGI. The CDR3 totals 15 residues. The CDR3 region has the DNA TGTGCCAGCAGTTCGACAGGGCTTTTCTACAATGAGCAGTTCTTC. It codes for CASSSTGLFYNEQFF.

This clone appeared a single time. The genes are TRBV9 and TRBJ1-4; unclear D gene. Per the germline V gene, CDR1 is SGDLS and CDR2 is YYNGEE. Deletions cut 0 bases from V and 3 bases from J, with 9 bases between. The length of the CDR3 is 15 residues. The CDR3 DNA follows: TGTGCCAGCAGCGTAGGGGGAGCCCCTAATGAAAAACTGTTTTTT. It yields the protein CASSVGGAPNEKLFF.

J is TRBJ2-7 and V is TRBV13, with D perhaps TRBD1 or TRBD2 (6 bases each). The CDR3 runs 14 residues. Trimming shortened V by 8 bases and J by 3 bases, and 17 bases separated the two germline ends. Germline-derived CDR1 and CDR2 are PRHDT and FYEKMQ (reference sequence). The CDR3 region has the DNA TGTGCCAGCGGCATGGGGGGCCCGGGCTACGAGCAGTACTTC. Translated: CASGMGGPGYEQYF.

Only a few counts were recorded for this clone. The V call is TRBV19, the J call TRBJ1-5; D not resolved. CDR3 length: 16 amino acids. V lost 7 bases to trimming and J lost 3 bases, with 19 bases between them. The germline gives CDR1 LNHDA, CDR2 SQIVND (reference sequence). DNA of the CDR3: TGTGCCAGTACTTATAGATCGTATCGCGACAATCAGCCCCAGCATTTT. Amino acid sequence: CASTYRSYRDNQPQHF.

This clone was recorded once. This may arise from a read error, as a much more abundant clone is one base away. The sample holds other DNA sequences that translate to the same CDR3. The gene calls are TRBV18 and TRBJ2-3; no clear D gene. The V end lost 1 base, the J end lost 0 bases, and 2 bases lay between the germline ends. In germline, CDR1 is KGHSH, CDR2 LQKENI. The CDR3 contains 13 residues. The CDR3 loop is CASSPQSTDTQYF. CDR3 bases: TGTGCCAGCTCACCACAGAGCACAGATACGCAGTATTTT.

V is TRBV5-1 and J is TRBJ2-1, with D tentatively TRBD1 (5 bases). The CDR3 contains 14 residues. Trimming removed 4 bases at V and 2 bases at J, with 10 bases between. Germline CDR1 is SGHRS and CDR2 is YFSETQ. The CDR3: CASSMTETYNEQFF. In DNA form, the CDR3 reads TGCGCCAGCAGCATGACAGAGACCTACAATGAGCAGTTCTTC. Drawing the rest from reference TRBV5-1 and TRBJ2-1, the complete variable domain is KAGVTQTPRYLIKTRGQQVTLSCSPISGHRSVSWYQQTPGQGLQFLFEYFSETQRNKGNFPGRFSGRQFSNSRSEMNVSTLELGDSALYLCASSMTETYNEQFFGPGTRLTVL.

The chain carries TRBV18 and TRBJ2-7; 8 bases line up with TRBD1. With 4 bases clipped from V and 4 bases from J, the junction kept 6 bases outside the gene matches. Looked up from germline, CDR1 is KGHSH and CDR2 is LQKENI. The CDR3 spans 14 residues. The CDR3 coding sequence is TGTGCCAGCTCACAAACGACAGGGGATTACGAGCAGTACTTC. Amino acids: CASSQTTGDYEQYF.

This chain joins TRBV5-1 and TRBJ2-7; 7 nucleotides agree with TRBD2. This CDR3 contains 16 residues. The junction had 12 bases not matched to a gene; V was cut back by 6 bases and J by 0 bases. Germline CDR1 SGHRS, CDR2 YFSETQ. CDR3 sequence (DNA): TGCGCCAGCAACTCGGGAGGTTTGTGGGGCTCCTACGAGCAGTACTTC. It is translated as CASNSGGLWGSYEQYF.

The rearrangement links TRBV29-1 to TRBJ2-7, with a possible D match to TRBD1 (5 bases). Germline V gene data show CDR1 as SQVTM and CDR2 as ANQGSEA. V lost 5 bases and J 3 bases, leaving 5 bases between the germline ends. The CDR3 is 10 amino acids. The CDR3 here is CSVQGYEQYF. DNA for the CDR3: TGCAGCGTTCAGGGCTACGAGCAGTACTTC.

This clone occurred once. This sample includes further DNA sequences coding for the same CDR3. The J gene is TRBJ2-3, the V gene TRBV10-3; D is uncertain. CDR3 size: 11 residues. V was shortened by 8 bases and J by 5 bases, with 8 bases between the two germline ends. Germline loops: CDR1 ENHRY, CDR2 SYGVKD. In DNA form, the CDR3 reads TGTGCCATCTCCGACCGAGATACGCAGTATTTT. Protein product: CAISDRDTQYF.

The genes are TRBV5-1 and TRBJ2-7, with 7 bases that match TRBD1. The CDR3 is 15 amino acids. V shed 3 bases, J shed 3 bases, and the junction held 9 bases outside the gene matches. Looked up from germline, CDR1 is SGHRS and CDR2 is YFSETQ. CDR3 in DNA: TGCGCCAGCAGCTCCCAGACAGGGTCGAACTACGAGCAGTACTTC. Protein sequence: CASSSQTGSNYEQYF.

This clone appeared a single time. The chain has TRBV7-2 and TRBJ2-3; D possibly corresponds to TRBD1 (6 bases). CDR3 length: 16 amino acids. Trimming left V 0 bases short and J 0 bases short, with 10 bases between. Germline V gene lookup returns CDR1 SGHTA and CDR2 FQGNSA. CDR3 sequence (DNA): TGTGCCAGCAGCTTAGCGGGACAACTAAGCACAGATACGCAGTATTTT. Protein sequence: CASSLAGQLSTDTQYF. Full variable domain (missing parts from reference TRBV7-2 and TRBJ2-3): GAGVSQSPSNKVTEKGKDVELRCDPISGHTALYWYRQSLGQGLEFLIYFQGNSAPDKSGLPSDRFSAERTGGSVSTLTIQRTQQEDSAVYLCASSLAGQLSTDTQYFGPGTRLTVL.

This chain joins TRBV30 and TRBJ2-7, with D possibly matching TRBD1 (5 bases). Germline V gene lookup returns CDR1 GTSNPN and CDR2 SVGIG (reference sequence). Trimming removed 0 bases from V and 7 bases from J, with 13 bases in between. There are 13 residues in the CDR3. The CDR3 loop is CAWSVWGRSEQYF. CDR3 coding DNA: TGTGCCTGGAGTGTATGGGGCCGGTCGGAGCAGTACTTC.

The chain is built from TRBV11-3 and TRBJ2-5; TRBD2 matches 7 bases. The J segment lost 4 bases and the V segment lost 0 bases, leaving 5 bases of the junction unmatched. CDR1 and CDR2 from the germline V gene are SGHNT and YENEEA. The CDR3 is made up of 15 amino acids. The CDR3 here is CASSLESGKSETQYF. The DNA of the CDR3 is TGTGCCAGCAGCTTAGAGAGCGGGAAGTCAGAGACCCAGTACTTC.

The V gene is TRBV11-2, the J gene TRBJ1-1; 8 bases are a match to TRBD1. The CDR3 has 12 residues. V gave up 5 bases and J gave up 12 bases; unmatched junction bases: 8. The germline CDR1 and CDR2 sequences are SGHAT and FQNNGV. In nucleotides, the CDR3 is TGTGCCAGCAGCCCCCGACAGGGGTGGTCTTTCTTT. Protein sequence: CASSPRQGWSFF.

The rearrangement joins TRBV4-3 to TRBJ2-2; TRBD2 aligns across 14 bases. This CDR3 is built from 16 residues. After removal of 3 bases from V and 6 bases from J, the junction contained 3 bases not matched to a gene. Germline V CDR1 and CDR2: LGHNA, YSLEER. The CDR3 sequence is CASSQGTSGSAGELFF. The DNA of the CDR3 is TGCGCCAGCAGCCAGGGGACTAGCGGGAGCGCCGGGGAGCTGTTTTTT.

The chain recombines TRBV9 with TRBJ1-1; D might be TRBD1 (5 bases). Trimming cost V 0 bases and J 4 bases, with 10 bases left between them. CDR3 size: 14 residues. Germline-derived CDR1 and CDR2 are SGDLS and YYNGEE. CDR3 sequence (DNA): TGTGCCAGCAGCGTAGATGGGAGGGGCACTGAAGCTTTCTTT. Protein product: CASSVDGRGTEAFF.

The chain has TRBV18 and TRBJ2-3; 7 bases line up with TRBD1. The CDR3 loop spans 14 amino acids. After removal of 3 bases from V and 5 bases from J, the junction contained 5 bases not matched to a gene. Germline CDR1 is KGHSH and CDR2 is LQKENI. The CDR3 protein is CASSPTGPGDTQYF. The CDR3 DNA follows: TGTGCCAGCTCACCGACAGGGCCGGGAGATACGCAGTATTTT.

In regard to this clone: The sample contains more than one DNA sequence encoding this CDR3. The rearrangement joins TRBV4-1 to TRBJ1-1; possible D gene TRBD1, 6 bases. Deletions cut 3 bases from V and 11 bases from J, with 10 bases between. Per germline, CDR1 MGHRA and CDR2 YSYEKL. This CDR3 contains 11 residues. CDR3 region: CASSQAGEAFF. For the CDR3, the DNA is TGCGCCAGCAGCCAGGCAGGGGAGGCTTTCTTT.

CDR3 amino acids: CASIKGDREPVTNEKLFF. CDR3 DNA sequence: TGTGCCAGCATCAAAGGGGACAGGGAGCCCGTAACTAATGAAAAACTGTTTTTT. This chain connects TRBV7-2 to TRBJ1-4; 9 nucleotides align to TRBD1. V shed 7 bases, J shed 1 base, and the junction held 13 bases outside the gene matches. The length of the CDR3 is 18 residues. Germline V gives CDR1 SGHTA, CDR2 FQGNSA.